This T cell receptor beta chain was retrieved from a study of blood T cell repertoires in COVID-19. Per the study methods: How many nucleated cells were present was estimated from reference gene primer amplification. Generated by immunoSEQ multiplex PCR, the TCRdb table keeps only in-frame clones and is missing some. V and J calls and clone size follow that table, whereas D and trimming were derived from the DNA. The sample shows around 250,000 clones, 85% of them seen only once. Per the germline V gene, CDR1 is LGHDT and CDR2 is YNNKEL (reference sequence). V dropped 4 bases and J dropped 4 bases, with 10 bases sitting between them. The CDR3 spans 13 residues. Individuals aged about 18 to 89 years were recruited from roughly 22 US areas. Cohorts were determined from participant-reported clinical history.

Sequenced input: PBMCs or T cells enriched from blood (not recorded which). The receptor comes from a woman aged 50 to 60 with acute COVID-19. The rearrangement uses TRBV3-1 (or the pseudogene TRBV3-2) and TRBJ2-5, with D hard to call. CDR3 DNA sequence: TGTGCCAGCAGCCCGCCCGGTCTAGAGACCCAGTACTTC. It translates to CASSPPGLETQYF.